This T cell receptor beta chain came from a study of blood T cell repertoires in COVID-19. About the research overall: Some COVID-19 samples were acute and others convalescent; all came from the United States, Italy and Spain. Sample material is recorded as cDNA or gDNA derived from T cells, B-cell-depleted T cells, or PBMCs.

V shed 2 bases and J 6 bases; nucleotides not matched to a gene: 9. The CDR3 runs to 15 residues. Profiling relied on immunoSEQ multiplex PCR, and the TCRdb table lists in-frame clones only, not all of them. The repertoire holds 48,000 or so clones, with less than 95% as singletons. The chain combines TRBV23-1 with TRBJ1-1; TRBD1 aligns across 7 bases. TRBV23-1 is known as an ORF, though its function is uncertain. The material sequenced was peripheral blood. The TCR was taken from a human donor in a cohort sampled during active COVID-19. The chain's CDR3 is CASSQPGQVEAEAFF. CDR3 bases: TGCGCCAGCAGTCAACCCGGACAGGTTGAAGCTGAAGCTTTCTTT.